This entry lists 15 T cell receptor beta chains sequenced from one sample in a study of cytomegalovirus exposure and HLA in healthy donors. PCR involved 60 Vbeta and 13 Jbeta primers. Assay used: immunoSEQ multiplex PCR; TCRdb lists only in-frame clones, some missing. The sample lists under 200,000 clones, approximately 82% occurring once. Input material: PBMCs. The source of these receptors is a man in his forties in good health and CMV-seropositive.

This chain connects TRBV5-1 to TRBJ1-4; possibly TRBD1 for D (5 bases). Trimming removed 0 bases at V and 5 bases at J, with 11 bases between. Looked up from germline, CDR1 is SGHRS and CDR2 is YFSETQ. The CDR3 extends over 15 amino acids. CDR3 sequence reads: CASSLVGAGNEKLFF. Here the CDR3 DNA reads TGCGCCAGCAGCTTGGTAGGTGCAGGGAATGAAAAACTGTTTTTT.

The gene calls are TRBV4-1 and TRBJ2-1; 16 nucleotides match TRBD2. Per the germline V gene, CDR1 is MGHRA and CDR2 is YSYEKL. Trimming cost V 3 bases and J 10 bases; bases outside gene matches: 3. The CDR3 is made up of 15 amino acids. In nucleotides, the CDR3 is TGCGCCAGCAGCCAGGGACTAGCGGGAGGGAGCGAGCAGTTCTTC. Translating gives CASSQGLAGGSEQFF.

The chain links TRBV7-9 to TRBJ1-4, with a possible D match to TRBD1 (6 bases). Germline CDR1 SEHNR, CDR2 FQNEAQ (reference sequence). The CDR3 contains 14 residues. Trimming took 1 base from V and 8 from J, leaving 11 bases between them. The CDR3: CASSLERGSEKLFF. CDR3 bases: TGTGCCAGCAGCTTAGAAAGGGGGTCGGAAAAACTGTTTTTT.

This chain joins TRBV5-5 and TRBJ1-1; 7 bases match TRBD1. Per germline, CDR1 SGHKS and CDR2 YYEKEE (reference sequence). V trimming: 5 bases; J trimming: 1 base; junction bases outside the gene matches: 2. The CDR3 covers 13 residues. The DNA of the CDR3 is TGTGCCAGCAGTCAGGGGGGGAACACTGAAGCTTTCTTT. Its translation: CASSQGGNTEAFF.

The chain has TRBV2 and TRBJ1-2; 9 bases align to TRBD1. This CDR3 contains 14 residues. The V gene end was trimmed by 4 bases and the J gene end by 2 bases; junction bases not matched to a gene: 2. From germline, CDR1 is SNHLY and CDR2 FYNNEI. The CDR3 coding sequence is TGTGCCAGCAGTGTCGGGACAGGGAACTATGGCTACACCTTC. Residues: CASSVGTGNYGYTF.

DNA of the CDR3: TGTGCCAGCAGTCAGGGCGCTCCCCAAGAGACCCAGTACTTC. Translating it yields CASSQGAPQETQYF. The chain links TRBV6-1 to TRBJ2-5, with D tentatively TRBD1 (5 bases). Germline CDR1 and CDR2: MNHNS and SASEGT. The CDR3 spans 14 residues. Deletions cut 5 bases from V and 1 base from J, with 11 bases between.

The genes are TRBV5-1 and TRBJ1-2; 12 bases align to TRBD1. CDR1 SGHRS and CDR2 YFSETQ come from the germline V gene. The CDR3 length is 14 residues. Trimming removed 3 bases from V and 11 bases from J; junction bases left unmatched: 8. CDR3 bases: TGCGCCAGCAGCTCGACCCCGGGACAGGGGGCGTACACCTTC. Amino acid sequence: CASSSTPGQGAYTF.

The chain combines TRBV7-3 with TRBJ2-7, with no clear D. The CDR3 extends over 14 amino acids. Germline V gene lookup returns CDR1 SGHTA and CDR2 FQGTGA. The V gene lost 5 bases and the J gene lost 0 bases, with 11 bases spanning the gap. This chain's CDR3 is CASSPRVSSYEQYF. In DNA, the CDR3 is TGTGCCAGCAGCCCCCGGGTGAGCTCCTACGAGCAGTACTTC.

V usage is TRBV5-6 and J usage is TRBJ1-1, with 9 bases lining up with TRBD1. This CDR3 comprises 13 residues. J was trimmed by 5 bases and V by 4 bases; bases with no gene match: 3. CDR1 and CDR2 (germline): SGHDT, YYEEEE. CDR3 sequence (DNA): TGTGCCAGCAGCGGGACAGGGCGGACTGAAGCTTTCTTT. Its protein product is CASSGTGRTEAFF.

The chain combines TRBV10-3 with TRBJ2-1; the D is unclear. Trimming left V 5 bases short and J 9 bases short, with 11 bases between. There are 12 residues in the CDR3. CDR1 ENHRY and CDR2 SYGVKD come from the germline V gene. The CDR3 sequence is CAISPPRGEQFF. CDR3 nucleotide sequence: TGTGCCATCAGTCCACCTAGAGGTGAGCAGTTCTTC.

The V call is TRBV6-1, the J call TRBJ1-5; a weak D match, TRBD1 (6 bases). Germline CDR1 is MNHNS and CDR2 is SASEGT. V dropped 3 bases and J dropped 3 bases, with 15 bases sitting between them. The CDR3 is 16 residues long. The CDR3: CASSESDRENNQPQHF. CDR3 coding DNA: TGTGCCAGCAGTGAGTCGGACAGAGAAAACAATCAGCCCCAGCATTTT.

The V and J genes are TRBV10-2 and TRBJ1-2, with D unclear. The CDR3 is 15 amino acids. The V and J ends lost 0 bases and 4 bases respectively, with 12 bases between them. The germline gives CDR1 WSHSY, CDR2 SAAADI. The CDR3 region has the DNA TGCGCCAGCAGTGAGTCGGGTGGAGCGGGCTATGGCTACACCTTC. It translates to CASSESGGAGYGYTF.

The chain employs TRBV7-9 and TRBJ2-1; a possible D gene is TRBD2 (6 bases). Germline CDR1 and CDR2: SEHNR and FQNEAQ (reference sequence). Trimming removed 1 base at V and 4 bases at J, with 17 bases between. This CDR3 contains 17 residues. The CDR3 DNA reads TGTGCCAGCAGCTTAGGTAGTAGCGGAGATTATTACAATGAGCAGTTCTTC. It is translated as CASSLGSSGDYYNEQFF.

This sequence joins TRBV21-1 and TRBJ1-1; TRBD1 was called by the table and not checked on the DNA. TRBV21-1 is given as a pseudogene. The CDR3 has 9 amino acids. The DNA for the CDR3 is TGTGCCAGCACAGATGAAGCTTTCTTT. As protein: CASTDEAFF.

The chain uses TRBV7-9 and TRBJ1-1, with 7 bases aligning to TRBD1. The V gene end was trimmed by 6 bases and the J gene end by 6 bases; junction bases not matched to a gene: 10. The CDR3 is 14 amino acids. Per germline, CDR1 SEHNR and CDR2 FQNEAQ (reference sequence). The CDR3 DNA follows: TGTGCCAGCAGGTTAAAAGGGACAGCATCTGAAGCTTTCTTT. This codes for CASRLKGTASEAFF.